The rows below give T cell receptor beta chains drawn from one sample of a study of blood T cell repertoires in COVID-19. The protocol was immunoSEQ multiplex PCR, while the TCRdb copy is restricted to in-frame clones and leaves out a portion. The sample lists 250,000 to 300,000 clones; 75% to 95% were seen once. Input material: PBMCs or T cells enriched from blood (not recorded which). These receptors all stem from a woman aged 25 to 39 who had recovered from COVID-19. The CDR3 runs from the conserved cysteine through the conserved F or W. D genes are given only for firm matches. A row's size may be missing; if present it is once, few, many or a size class.

TRBD1	NA	TRBV7-9	TRBJ2-7	TGTGCCAGCAGACCCGGGACAGGGGCCTACGAGCAGTACTTC	CASRPGTGAYEQYF
NA	NA	TRBV11-3	TRBJ2-3	TGTGCCAGCAGCTTCGCAGAGGGCAGCCTCACAGATACGCAGTATTTT	CASSFAEGSLTDTQYF
TRBD1	NA	TRBV28	TRBJ1-2	TGTGCCAGCAGTTTAGGGACAGGGGGCAATGGCTACACCTTC	CASSLGTGGNGYTF
NA	NA	TRBV27	TRBJ2-7	TGTGCCAGCAGTTCCGACAGCTACGAGCAGTACTTC	CASSSDSYEQYF
TRBD2	NA	TRBV5-5	TRBJ2-1	TGTGCCAGCAGCCTCGGACTAGATGGCTCCTACAATGAGCAGTTCTTC	CASSLGLDGSYNEQFF
TRBD1	once	TRBV19	TRBJ1-1	TGTGCCAGTAAAGATTTTAAGCAGGGACAGGGGAACACTGAAGCTTTCTTT	CASKDFKQGQGNTEAFF
NA	NA	TRBV11-3	TRBJ2-3	TGTGCCAGCAGCGGCCAAACAGATACGCAGTATTTT	CASSGQTDTQYF
TRBD2	once	TRBV6-2/TRBV6-3	TRBJ2-3	TGTGCCAGCAGTTACTCGACGGCGCGGGAGAGCACAGATACGCAGTATTTT	CASSYSTARESTDTQYF
NA	NA	TRBV7-9	TRBJ1-6	TGTGCCAGCAGCTTAGGCGGGGGGGCGAGTCCACCCCTCCACTTT	CASSLGGGASPPLHF
NA	NA	TRBV9	TRBJ1-5	TGTGCCAGCAGCGTAACCGACACCTCGGGGCAGCCCCAGCATTTT	CASSVTDTSGQPQHF
NA	NA	TRBV5-1	TRBJ2-7	TGCGCCAGCAGCTTGGTGGAACAGGAGGGGTTATACGAGCAGTACTTC	CASSLVEQEGLYEQYF
NA	once	TRBV27	TRBJ2-7	TGTGCCAGCAGTTTTTCTGCGTGGTTTTACGAGCAGTACTTC	CASSFSAWFYEQYF
TRBD1	few	TRBV28	TRBJ1-5	TGTGCCAGCAGCCCCGACAGGGGAAGGGGGTGGAATCAGCCCCAGCATTTT	CASSPDRGRGWNQPQHF
TRBD2	NA	TRBV24-1	TRBJ2-3	TGTGCCACCAGTGATCCCCCGCGGGGGACAGATACGCAGTATTTT	CATSDPPRGTDTQYF
TRBD2	NA	TRBV7-6	TRBJ2-2	TGTGCCAGCAGCTTAGGGGCACCGACTAGCGGGAGGACGGGGGAGCTGTTTTTT	CASSLGAPTSGRTGELFF
TRBD2	NA	TRBV19	TRBJ2-5	TGTGCCAGTAGTATGGGAGGGGCTCAAGAGACCCAGTACTTC	CASSMGGAQETQYF
TRBD1	NA	TRBV7-9	TRBJ1-3	TGTGCCAGCAGCCATAAACAGGGGAGCAGTGGAAACACCATATATTTT	CASSHKQGSSGNTIYF
NA	NA	TRBV29-1	TRBJ1-1	TGCAGCGGGGCGAGTACTGAAGCTTTCTTT	CSGASTEAFF
NA	few	TRBV30	TRBJ1-2	TGTGCCTGGAGTGTAAGCCCCCAGGGGTCCTATGGCTACACCTTC	CAWSVSPQGSYGYTF
TRBD1	NA	TRBV3-1/TRBV3-2	TRBJ1-5	TGTGCCAGCAGCCAAGGGACGCGGGACAGGAATCAGCCCCAGCATTTT	CASSQGTRDRNQPQHF
TRBD1	NA	TRBV27	TRBJ2-1	TGTGCCAGCAGTTTAGGTTTAGGGACAGGGGAATTCTTC	CASSLGLGTGEFF
TRBD1	NA	TRBV19	TRBJ1-2	TGTGCCAGTAATGACAGGGCCGGATATTATGGCTACACCTTC	CASNDRAGYYGYTF
TRBD1	NA	TRBV7-2	TRBJ1-1	TGTGCCAGCAGCCCAGGACAGGGGGCAAGAACTGAAGCTTTCTTT	CASSPGQGARTEAFF
TRBD1	NA	TRBV6-5	TRBJ2-3	TGTGCCAGCAACCTGGGACAGGGATCAGATACGCAGTATTTT	CASNLGQGSDTQYF
TRBD1	NA	TRBV5-1	TRBJ1-4	TGCGCCAGCAGCCCTAGAGCCTGGGACAGGATTGCAACTAATGAAAAACTGTTTTTT	CASSPRAWDRIATNEKLFF
NA	few	TRBV12-2	TRBJ1-2	TGTGCAAGTCGCTTAGTCCAGGGGCTGGACTATGGCTACACCTTC	CASRLVQGLDYGYTF
NA	once	TRBV28	TRBJ2-7	TGTGCCAGCAGGCCCGATCCCTACTACGAGCAGTACTTC	CASRPDPYYEQYF
NA	NA	TRBV30	TRBJ2-2	TGTGCCTGGACCACAAACACCGGGGAGCTGTTTTTT	CAWTTNTGELFF
NA	NA	TRBV19	TRBJ2-5	TGTGCCATTGGTGGGCCAGGGGCGGAGACCCAGTACTTC	CAIGGPGAETQYF
NA	once	TRBV2	TRBJ2-7	TGTGCCAGCAGACAGGGATCCTACGAGCAGTACTTC	CASRQGSYEQYF
TRBD1	NA	TRBV7-8	TRBJ2-1	TGTGCCAGCGTGGCCGTTCGAGACAGGGGAAACTACAATGAGCAGTTCTTC	CASVAVRDRGNYNEQFF
NA	once	TRBV3-1/TRBV3-2	TRBJ1-2	TGTGCCAGCAGCCCGGGCGAGCGGAGCTACACCTTC	CASSPGERSYTF
NA	NA	TRBV29-1	TRBJ2-2	TGCAGCGTTGAAGGACTAGTGGGCCCCACCGGGGAGCTGTTTTTT	CSVEGLVGPTGELFF
NA	NA	TRBV5-1	TRBJ2-7	TGCGCCAGCAGCTTGGAGAGGGTCGGAGACGAGCAGTACTTC	CASSLERVGDEQYF
NA	NA	TRBV11-2	TRBJ1-6	TGTGCCAGCAGCTTAACAGGAAGCAGCTCACCCCTCCACTTT	CASSLTGSSSPLHF
TRBD1	few	TRBV5-1	TRBJ1-1	TGCGCCAGCAGCTCTTACAGGGGGCTGGTTGGCACTGAAGCTTTCTTT	CASSSYRGLVGTEAFF
TRBD2	NA	TRBV19	TRBJ2-7	TGTGCCAGTAGTTCAATGTCTACGACTAGCGGTACGTCCTACGAGCAGTACTTC	CASSSMSTTSGTSYEQYF
NA	NA	TRBV28	TRBJ2-4	TGTGCCAGCAGTATAAATGACAGAAACATTCAGTACTTC	CASSINDRNIQYF
TRBD2	NA	TRBV5-1	TRBJ2-1	TGCGCCAGCAGCTTGGTTCTAGCGGGAGACAATGAGCAGTTCTTC	CASSLVLAGDNEQFF
NA	NA	TRBV27	TRBJ2-5	TGTGCCAGCCGGAAGGGGCAAGAGACCCAGTACTTC	CASRKGQETQYF
TRBD2	NA	TRBV7-2	TRBJ2-2	TGTGCCAGCAGCTCGGGACTAGGAGCCGGGGAGCTGTTTTTT	CASSSGLGAGELFF
NA	NA	TRBV27	TRBJ1-1	TGTGCCAGCAGTTCTTCACTTGAAGCTTTCTTT	CASSSSLEAFF
TRBD2	once	TRBV7-2	TRBJ2-1	TGTGCCAGCAGCTTAGCGCTAGGGGGGGCGCTAGCGGGACCATACAATGAGCAGTTCTTC	CASSLALGGALAGPYNEQFF
NA	NA	TRBV28	TRBJ1-5	TGTGCCAGCAGTCCAGGGTACGGCAATCAGCCCCAGCATTTT	CASSPGYGNQPQHF
NA	NA	TRBV5-4	TRBJ1-5	TGTGCCAGCAGCTTGGAGGGCCATGGGGCTCATGTATTTTGCAATCAGCCCCAGCATTTT	CASSLEGHGAHVFCNQPQHF
NA	NA	TRBV9	TRBJ2-7	TGTGCCAGCAGCGTAGGAGATGGCAGGGACAACGAGCAGTACTTC	CASSVGDGRDNEQYF
TRBD1	NA	TRBV18	TRBJ1-1	TGTGCCAGCTCATACAGGGGGGAAGTCACTGAAGCTTTCTTT	CASSYRGEVTEAFF
TRBD1	NA	TRBV7-2	TRBJ1-5	TGTGCCAGCAGCCCGACAGGGATCAATCAGCCCCAGCATTTT	CASSPTGINQPQHF